This T cell receptor (beta chain) was sequenced in a study of T cells in Graves' hyperthyroidism and ophthalmopathy. At the level of the study: At the time of initial diagnosis and before any treatment, peripheral blood was collected.

V lost 7 bases, J lost 2 bases, and 11 bases lay in between. The V gene's germline CDR1 is MNHEY and CDR2 SVGEGT. The CDR3 runs 13 residues. This clonotype was detected many times. What it binds is not known. The investigators amplified TCR beta CDR3 regions from RNA transcripts. During a first-round RT-PCR of the TCR CDR3, the HTBI primer set was used. Via MiXCR, TCRdb re-called the multiplex PCR reads, giving one row per CDR3 protein. The table has 300,000 to 450,000 distinct CDR3 sequences, 25% seen once. Whole-study findings and limits: Ophthalmopathy onset followed model prediction by a median roughly six months.

Uncontrolled infection, other autoimmune disease, pregnancy or lactation excluded patients. Fresh peripheral blood, approximately 10 ml, was the source of the PBMCs. The TCR comes from a man aged 45 to 65 with Graves' hyperthyroidism. Sequenced material: blood. The rearrangement joins TRBV6-2 or TRBV6-3 to TRBJ2-5; TRBD2 is a possible D gene (6 bases). The CDR3 DNA reads as TGTGCCAGCAAGGACGGGAGTCAAGAGACCCAGTACTTC. Translation: CASKDGSQETQYF.